Each of the 27 T cell receptor beta chains below was sequenced from the same sample in a study of somatic mutations in cytotoxic T cells in rheumatoid arthritis. Profiled with immunoSEQ multiplex PCR; TCRdb holds only in-frame clones, not every one. The sample records some 20,000 clones, around 86% being singletons. Material for sequencing was CD8+ T cells sorted from blood. These TCRs come from an adult with rheumatoid arthritis.

To note about this clone: Other DNA sequences in this sample translate to the same CDR3. This chain uses TRBV9 with TRBJ2-7, with a weak D call TRBD2 (6 bases). Per germline, CDR1 SGDLS and CDR2 YYNGEE. V dropped 4 bases and J dropped 6 bases, with 17 bases sitting between them. This CDR3 region has 14 residues. CDR3 sequence reads: CASSSRDSRVEQYF. The DNA for the CDR3 is TGTGCCAGCAGCTCCCGGGACTCGCGCGTCGAGCAGTACTTC.

The CDR3 is CASRMRGLQETQYF. CDR3 coding DNA: TGTGCCAGCAGGATGAGGGGGCTTCAAGAGACCCAGTACTTC. The rearrangement links TRBV6-1 to TRBJ2-5, with 7 bases lining up with TRBD1. Trimming cost V 6 bases and J 2 bases; bases outside gene matches: 6. CDR3 size: 14 residues. The germline V gene has CDR1 MNHNS and CDR2 SASEGT.

Only a few counts were recorded for this clone. This rearrangement joins TRBV29-1 to TRBJ1-1; no clear D. The CDR3 is 12 residues long. Trimming pared 7 bases from V and 1 base from J, leaving 10 bases between. Germline V CDR1 and CDR2: SQVTM, ANQGSEA. The CDR3 bases are TGCAGCGGAACATTATCGAACACTGAAGCTTTCTTT. This translates into CSGTLSNTEAFF.

The chain recombines TRBV29-1 with TRBJ2-2, with no clear D. V lost 2 bases and J 5 bases, leaving 6 bases between the germline ends. Germline V gene lookup returns CDR1 SQVTM and CDR2 ANQGSEA. There are 12 residues in the CDR3. The CDR3 sequence is CSVESVTGELFF. The CDR3 nucleotides read TGCAGCGTTGAATCCGTGACCGGGGAGCTGTTTTTT.

The chain recombines TRBV6-1 with TRBJ1-2; D ambiguous. The CDR3 runs to 16 residues. V lost 4 bases to trimming and J lost 4 bases, with 19 bases between them. Per germline, CDR1 MNHNS and CDR2 SASEGT. The CDR3 spells CASSGGRPFPFYGYTF. In nucleotides, the CDR3 is TGTGCCAGCAGTGGCGGCCGGCCCTTTCCCTTCTATGGCTACACCTTC.

The chain employs TRBV28 and TRBJ1-2; tentatively, D is TRBD1 (6 bases). In germline, CDR1 is MDHEN, CDR2 SYDVKM. The CDR3 loop spans 14 amino acids. Trimming pared 2 bases from V and 4 bases from J, leaving 11 bases between. CDR3 sequence reads: CASSLEQGSYGYTF. DNA of the CDR3: TGTGCCAGCAGTTTAGAGCAGGGGAGCTATGGCTACACCTTC.

This clone has only a few counts. The V and J genes are TRBV6-6 and TRBJ1-2; possibly TRBD1 for D (5 bases). CDR3 length: 13 residues. CDR1 and CDR2 from the germline V gene are MNHNY and SVGAGI (reference sequence). V was cut by 2 bases and J by 4 bases, with 8 bases left in between. The CDR3 nucleotides are TGTGCCAGCAGTTACCTGGACATCTATGGCTACACCTTC. It codes for CASSYLDIYGYTF.

The CDR3 region is CASSFPGNTEAFF. DNA for the CDR3: TGTGCCAGCAGCTTCCCCGGGAACACTGAAGCTTTCTTT. The chain joins TRBV11-1 to TRBJ1-1; D uncertain. The length of the CDR3 is 13 residues. Deletions cut 3 bases from V and 1 base from J, with 6 bases between. Germline V gene lookup returns CDR1 SGHAT and CDR2 FQDESV (reference sequence).

This chain connects TRBV7-9 to TRBJ1-2; D perhaps matches TRBD1 (5 bases). The CDR3 spans 17 residues. Trimming shortened V by 5 bases and J by 0 bases, and 19 bases separated the two germline ends. In germline, CDR1 is SEHNR, CDR2 FQNEAQ (reference sequence). The CDR3 bases are TGTGCCAGCAGCCAGTCCGGGGCTAGGATTTCTAACTATGGCTACACCTTC. This sequence encodes CASSQSGARISNYGYTF.

CDR3 nucleotides: TGCGCCAGCAGCCCATTCAACTCTGGGGCCAACGTCCTGACTTTC. The encoded protein is CASSPFNSGANVLTF. The chain joins TRBV4-1 to TRBJ2-6; D remains unclear. This CDR3 is 15 amino acids long. Trimming removed 4 bases at V and 0 bases at J, with 7 bases between. The germline V gene encodes CDR1 MGHRA and CDR2 YSYEKL.

V gene TRBV4-1 combines with J gene TRBJ2-1; 9 bases line up with TRBD1. CDR3 length: 15 residues. CDR1 is MGHRA, CDR2 YSYEKL, per germline. The ends lost 4 bases at V and 8 bases at J; junction bases unmatched: 9. CDR3 sequence reads: CASSPGQGTGDEQFF. CDR3 bases: TGCGCCAGCAGCCCGGGACAGGGAACAGGAGATGAGCAGTTCTTC.

The V gene is TRBV5-6, the J gene TRBJ2-1; D remains unclear. Germline V gene lookup returns CDR1 SGHDT and CDR2 YYEEEE. Between the trimmed V and J ends, which lost 1 base and 10 bases, there was a span of 9 bases. The CDR3 contains 12 residues. The CDR3 here is CASSLLVGEQFF. The CDR3 coding sequence is TGTGCCAGCAGCTTGCTTGTTGGGGAGCAGTTCTTC.

The genes are TRBV5-4 and TRBJ1-2, with 8 bases fitting TRBD1. CDR1 and CDR2 from the germline V gene are SGHNT and YYREEE (reference sequence). V lost 5 bases, J lost 4 bases, and 4 bases stayed unmatched. This CDR3 has 13 amino acids. This CDR3 is CASRDREGYGYTF. In DNA form, the CDR3 reads TGTGCCAGCAGGGACAGGGAGGGCTATGGCTACACCTTC.

J is TRBJ1-2 and V is TRBV18, with D perhaps matching TRBD1 (6 bases). The CDR3 covers 14 residues. The germline V and J ends were trimmed by 4 bases and 4 bases, with 13 bases remaining between them. Germline-derived CDR1 and CDR2 are KGHSH and LQKENI. The CDR3 DNA reads TGTGCCAGCTCACACTACTCGACAGGCTATGGCTACACCTTC. This gives the protein CASSHYSTGYGYTF. Using reference TRBV18 and TRBJ1-2 for the parts outside the CDR3, the full variable domain is NAGVMQNPRHLVRRRGQEARLRCSPMKGHSHVYWYRQLPEEGLKFMVYLQKENIIDESGMPKERFSAEFPKEGPSILRIQQVVRGDSAAYFCASSHYSTGYGYTFGSGTRLTVV.

This clone was detected once. V gene TRBV4-1 combines with J gene TRBJ1-5; 10 bases agree with TRBD1. Trimming cost V 4 bases and J 7 bases; bases outside gene matches: 10. This CDR3 spans 16 amino acids. Germline CDR1 and CDR2: MGHRA and YSYEKL. The CDR3 sequence: CASSLHPGQGRQPQHF. In DNA, the CDR3 is TGCGCCAGCAGCCTTCACCCGGGACAGGGGAGGCAGCCCCAGCATTTT.

This CDR3 is CASTVGLKETQYF. DNA of the CDR3: TGTGCCAGCACCGTGGGACTAAAAGAGACCCAGTACTTC. The V and J genes are TRBV2 and TRBJ2-5; 7 bases agree with TRBD2. V gave up 7 bases and J gave up 3 bases; unmatched junction bases: 5. Per germline, CDR1 SNHLY and CDR2 FYNNEI. The CDR3 is made up of 13 amino acids.

The CDR3: CASSHGTGELFF. CDR3 nucleotides: TGTGCCAGCAGCCATGGGACCGGGGAGCTGTTTTTT. The V and J genes are TRBV28 and TRBJ2-2, with D hard to call. Deletions cut 6 bases from V and 5 bases from J, with 7 bases between. CDR3 length: 12 amino acids. The germline V gene encodes CDR1 MDHEN and CDR2 SYDVKM.

The rearrangement links TRBV10-3 to TRBJ1-2; unclear D gene. V dropped 8 bases and J dropped 4 bases, with 17 bases sitting between them. The CDR3 is 14 residues long. Germline-derived CDR1 and CDR2 are ENHRY and SYGVKD. This CDR3 reads CAIQAREQVYGYTF. Written as DNA, the CDR3 is TGTGCCATCCAGGCAAGGGAGCAGGTCTATGGCTACACCTTC.

This clone was recorded only once. The chain recombines TRBV9 with TRBJ2-1; D may match TRBD1 or TRBD2 (6 bases each). CDR3 size: 13 residues. Trimming took 0 bases from V and 11 from J, leaving 12 bases between them. Per the germline V gene, CDR1 is SGDLS and CDR2 is YYNGEE. The CDR3 nucleotides are TGTGCCAGCAGCGTAGGCCAAGGGGGGCAGCAGTTCTTC. This sequence encodes CASSVGQGGQQFF. The whole variable domain, remainder taken from reference TRBV9 and TRBJ2-1, is DSGVTQTPKHLITATGQRVTLRCSPRSGDLSVYWYQQSLDQGLQFLIQYYNGEERAKGNILERFSAQQFPDLHSELNLSSLELGDSALYFCASSVGQGGQQFFGPGTRLTVL.

This chain links TRBV29-1 with TRBJ1-2; no clear D. V was clipped by 5 bases and J by 7 bases, with 8 bases between them. The CDR3 totals 10 residues. Germline V gene sequence: CDR1 SQVTM, CDR2 ANQGSEA. CDR3 in DNA: TGCAGCGTTCGGGCCCGTGGCTACACCTTC. Its translation is CSVRARGYTF.

The V and J genes are TRBV5-1 and TRBJ2-1; TRBD2 aligns across 11 bases. The CDR3 is 16 residues long. In germline, CDR1 is SGHRS, CDR2 YFSETQ. Trimming cost V 4 bases and J 7 bases; bases outside gene matches: 10. The CDR3 loop is CASSLNSGGARNEQFF. CDR3 sequence (DNA): TGCGCCAGCAGCCTAAATAGCGGGGGGGCAAGGAATGAGCAGTTCTTC.

The V call is TRBV5-6, the J call TRBJ2-7; perhaps TRBD1 as D (6 bases). Per germline, CDR1 SGHDT and CDR2 YYEEEE. This CDR3 is built from 12 residues. V was shortened by 3 bases and J by 5 bases, with 9 bases between the two germline ends. The CDR3 nucleotides read TGTGCCAGCAGCTATGGGGGCCACGAGCAGTACGTC. Its protein product is CASSYGGHEQYV.

V is TRBV2 and J is TRBJ2-7; the D is unclear. The length of the CDR3 is 13 residues. V was shortened by 2 bases and J by 4 bases, with 9 bases between the two germline ends. Germline CDR1 SNHLY, CDR2 FYNNEI. The CDR3 nucleotides are TGTGCCAGCAGTGAATGGGAAGGGTACGAGCAGTACGTC. Translated: CASSEWEGYEQYV.

The chain combines TRBV2 with TRBJ2-3, with 10 nucleotides matching TRBD1. The CDR3 covers 16 residues. The V gene's germline CDR1 is SNHLY and CDR2 FYNNEI. V gave up 4 bases and J gave up 1 base; unmatched junction bases: 5. CDR3 sequence (DNA): TGTGCCAGCAGTGGCCTTGGGACAGGGGGCACAGATACGCAGTATTTT. Translated, it gives CASSGLGTGGTDTQYF.

The rearrangement joins TRBV7-8 to TRBJ2-5; 13 positions agree with TRBD2. CDR3 length: 14 residues. J lost 4 bases, V lost 4 bases, and 0 bases had no gene match. CDR1 is SGHVS, CDR2 FQNEAQ, per germline. CDR3: CASSWTSGGETQYF. CDR3 nucleotides: TGTGCCAGCAGCTGGACTAGCGGGGGAGAGACCCAGTACTTC.

V is TRBV7-9 and J is TRBJ1-4; TRBD1 is a possible D gene (5 bases). V lost 5 bases and J 9 bases, leaving 16 bases between the germline ends. The CDR3 has 14 residues. The germline gives CDR1 SEHNR, CDR2 FQNEAQ (reference sequence). CDR3 protein: CASSKQEGDQKLFF. The CDR3 region has the DNA TGTGCCAGCAGCAAACAGGAGGGTGATCAAAAACTGTTTTTT.

V usage is TRBV4-1 and J usage is TRBJ2-7; no definite D call. The CDR3 loop spans 14 amino acids. Germline lookup yields CDR1 MGHRA and CDR2 YSYEKL. V lost 0 bases, J lost 2 bases, and 8 bases lay in between. The CDR3 nucleotides are TGCGCCAGCAGCCAAGAACACCTGACCTACGAGCAGTACTTC. Amino acids: CASSQEHLTYEQYF.